One sample yielded the 2 T cell receptor beta chains listed below, sequenced in a study of blood T cells in healthy people across ages. A J-beta primer mix and a sample-barcoded 5' primer were used in a second PCR of about 7 to 12 cycles. TCRdb called the 5' RACE reads again in MiXCR, with one record for every CDR3 protein. The table shows fewer than 2,000,000 distinct CDR3 sequences, with about 35% occurring only once. The sample taken for sequencing was blood. The receptor source for this set is a woman aged 25 to 45 in good health.

The genes are TRBV2 and TRBJ2-1, with TRBD1 matching over 9 bases. Per the germline V gene, CDR1 is SNHLY and CDR2 is FYNNEI. The length of the CDR3 is 16 residues. Losses at the gene ends were 6 bases for V and 9 bases for J; bases not matched to a gene: 15. In DNA form, the CDR3 reads TGTGCCAGCAGACCCAGGGGGGACAGGGAAGTAGGTGAGCAGTTCTTC. Translating gives CASRPRGDREVGEQFF. Full variable domain (outside the CDR3, taken from reference TRBV2 and TRBJ2-1): EPEVTQTPSHQVTQMGQEVILRCVPISNHLYFYWYRQILGQKVEFLVSFYNNEISEKSEIFDDQFSVERPDGSNFTLKIRSTKLEDSAMYFCASRPRGDREVGEQFFGPGTRLTVL.

The chain couples TRBV2 to TRBJ2-3; 9 bases fit TRBD2. The CDR3 runs to 18 residues. The junction had 17 bases not matched to a gene; V was cut back by 2 bases and J by 8 bases. The germline gives CDR1 SNHLY, CDR2 FYNNEI. The CDR3 DNA follows: TGTGCCAGCAGTGAAAGGTTACGGCTAGCGGGGTCCACCGGTACGCAGTATTTT. It encodes CASSERLRLAGSTGTQYF.